This T cell receptor (beta chain) derives from a study of T-cell memory formation after mild COVID-19. CDR1 and CDR2 from the germline V gene are SGHNT and YENEEA. V trimming: 0 bases; J trimming: 2 bases; junction bases outside the gene matches: 3. The CDR3 extends over 16 amino acids. TCRdb reprocessed the 5' RACE reads via MiXCR and lists one record per CDR3 protein. The table records some 150,000 distinct CDR3 sequences, about 19% of them present only once. Comments on this clonotype: The target antigen is unknown.

Study observations and caveats: Within pre-infection memory, some responding clones were found, suggesting cross-reactive memory joined. SARS-CoV-2 specificity was not confirmed for second-wave clones peaking on day 37. Clones that contracted from day 15 to 85 had balanced CD4/CD8; later expanders were CD4+ biased.

The source is an adult woman who had mild COVID-19 (a few samples of this study predate the infection). Cell type and time point are not known. The sample was PBMCs or a T cell subset sorted from them (not recorded which). The chain combines TRBV11-3 with TRBJ2-5; 10 nucleotides match TRBD2. The CDR3 loop is CASSLDGTSVQETQYF. In DNA form, the CDR3 reads TGTGCCAGCAGCTTAGATGGGACTAGCGTTCAAGAGACCCAGTACTTC.